Below, one TCR beta chain is given with its context. Its specificity is not known. The V end was cut by 7 bases, the J end by 1 base, with 13 bases between. From germline, CDR1 is SQVTM and CDR2 ANQGSEA. The CDR3 loop spans 13 amino acids. The data were obtained in a study of CD8 T cells in Susac syndrome. Overall study results and limits: The study's TCR sequencing and HLA analysis drew on a certain number of individuals. That number was acknowledged as relatively small.

With random hexamers, reverse transcription was performed on about 0.5 to 1 ug of RNA. It was immunoSEQ multiplex PCR that amplified TCR beta CDR3 across 54 Vbeta and 13 Jbeta. One entry per CDR3 protein, called by TCRdb with MiXCR from the immunoSEQ multiplex PCR reads. The repertoire holds roughly 190,000 distinct CDR3 sequences, roughly 94% seen once, with approximately 0.098% in the top ten. TCR beta from blood CD8+ and CD4+ T cells was sequenced. While CD8+ and CD4+ T cells were isolated negatively, TEMRA cells were enriched by FACS. Specimen: CD4+ T cells from PBMCs. The chain links TRBV29-1 to TRBJ1-1, with a weak D call TRBD1 (6 bases). The TCR comes from a human donor in good health. For the CDR3, the DNA is TGCAGCGGCCGGACAGACGGGAACACTGAAGCTTTCTTT. Amino acid sequence: CSGRTDGNTEAFF.